This T cell receptor beta chain was identified during a study of blood T cell repertoires in COVID-19. The overall study: Researchers got acute and convalescent COVID-19 samples from the United States, Italy and Spain.

The repertoire was sequenced with immunoSEQ multiplex PCR; TCRdb's copy has only in-frame clones and lacks some. The sample records about 290,000 clones, about 90% being singletons. The CDR3 has 14 amino acids. Germline V gives CDR1 LNHNV, CDR2 YYDKDF (reference sequence). The J segment lost 1 base and the V segment lost 5 bases, leaving 5 bases of the junction unmatched. Sequenced material: peripheral blood. The TCR was taken from a woman aged 25 to 45 with COVID-19, enrolled during active disease. This rearrangement joins TRBV15 to TRBJ2-7; TRBD2 matches at 7 bases. Here the CDR3 DNA reads TGTGCCACCAGCGGAACTAGCGATTCCTACGAGCAGTACTTC. Protein sequence: CATSGTSDSYEQYF.